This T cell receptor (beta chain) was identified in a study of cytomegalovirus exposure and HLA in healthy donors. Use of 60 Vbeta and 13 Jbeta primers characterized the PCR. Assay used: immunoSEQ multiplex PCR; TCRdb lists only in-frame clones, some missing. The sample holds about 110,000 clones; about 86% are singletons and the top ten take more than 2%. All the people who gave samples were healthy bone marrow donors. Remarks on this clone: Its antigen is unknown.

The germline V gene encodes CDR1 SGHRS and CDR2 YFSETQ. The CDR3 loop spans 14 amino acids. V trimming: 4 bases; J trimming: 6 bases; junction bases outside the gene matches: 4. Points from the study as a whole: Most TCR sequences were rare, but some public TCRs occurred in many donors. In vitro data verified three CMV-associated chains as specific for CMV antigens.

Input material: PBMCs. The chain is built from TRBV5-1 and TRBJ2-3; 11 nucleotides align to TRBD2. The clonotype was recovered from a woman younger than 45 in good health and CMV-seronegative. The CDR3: CASSLAGGRDTQYF. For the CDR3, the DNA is TGCGCCAGCAGCCTAGCGGGAGGTCGGGATACGCAGTATTTT.